Listed below are T cell receptor beta chains from one sample, sequenced in a study of blood T cell repertoires in COVID-19. Measured with immunoSEQ multiplex PCR; TCRdb has only the in-frame clones, and not every one. Counted here are around 100,000 clones, around four fifths occurring once; the ten biggest clones make up around an eighth. The sequenced sample was peripheral blood. These receptors came from a woman between 65 and 79 years old with acute or convalescent COVID-19. The CDR3 runs from the conserved cysteine through the conserved F or W. The order of the fields is CDR3 DNA, CDR3 protein, clone size, V gene, J gene, D gene. The D gene is left open where the match is weak. Rows give clone size only sometimes, using once, few, many, or a class for an expanded clone.

CDR3nt: TGTGCCAGCAGTGAATCTGTATTAGCGGGGCTGACCTACGAGCAGTACTTC
CDR3aa: CASSESVLAGLTYEQYF
abundance: few
v_gene: TRBV2
j_gene: TRBJ2-7
d_gene: TRBD2

CDR3nt: TGTGCCAGCAGCCAAACTAGCGGGGGGGCCTACGGGGAGCTGTTTTTT
CDR3aa: CASSQTSGGAYGELFF
abundance: NA
v_gene: TRBV3-1/TRBV3-2
j_gene: TRBJ2-2
d_gene: TRBD2

CDR3nt: TGTGCCAGCAGCTTACGGAGAGGCACTGAAGCTTTCTTT
CDR3aa: CASSLRRGTEAFF
abundance: once
v_gene: TRBV7-2
j_gene: TRBJ1-1
d_gene: NA

CDR3nt: TGTGCCAGCAGTGAAGGCGGACAGCTAGCCAAAAACATTCAGTACTTC
CDR3aa: CASSEGGQLAKNIQYF
abundance: NA
v_gene: TRBV2
j_gene: TRBJ2-4
d_gene: NA

CDR3nt: TGTGCCAGCAGCGGAACAGGTCCCAATCAGCCCCAGCATTTT
CDR3aa: CASSGTGPNQPQHF
abundance: NA
v_gene: TRBV9
j_gene: TRBJ1-5
d_gene: NA

CDR3nt: TGTGCCATCAGTGACAGCGGGGCCACCGGGGAGCTGTTTTTT
CDR3aa: CAISDSGATGELFF
abundance: NA
v_gene: TRBV10-3
j_gene: TRBJ2-2
d_gene: TRBD2

CDR3nt: TGCAGCGTTGGACAGGGGGTAGGTTCACCCCTCCACTTT
CDR3aa: CSVGQGVGSPLHF
abundance: NA
v_gene: TRBV29-1
j_gene: TRBJ1-6
d_gene: TRBD1

CDR3nt: TGTGCCAGCAGCTTGGCGGGGCAGGGGGCCTACGAGCAGTACTTC
CDR3aa: CASSLAGQGAYEQYF
abundance: NA
v_gene: TRBV5-4
j_gene: TRBJ2-7
d_gene: TRBD1

CDR3nt: TGTGCCAGTATCGCACAGGGAATTGGTTATGGCTACACCTTC
CDR3aa: CASIAQGIGYGYTF
abundance: NA
v_gene: TRBV19
j_gene: TRBJ1-2
d_gene: NA

CDR3nt: TGTGCCAGCAGGTTGGGGACAGGTTTCGCCGGGGAGCTGTTTTTT
CDR3aa: CASRLGTGFAGELFF
abundance: NA
v_gene: TRBV7-2
j_gene: TRBJ2-2
d_gene: TRBD1

CDR3nt: TGTGCCAGCAGCCAAGTGCAGGGGGAGAACACTGAAGCTTTCTTT
CDR3aa: CASSQVQGENTEAFF
abundance: few
v_gene: TRBV16
j_gene: TRBJ1-1
d_gene: TRBD1

CDR3nt: TGTGCCAGCAGCACCGTGGGGCAGGGGATTAATGAGCAGTTCTTC
CDR3aa: CASSTVGQGINEQFF
abundance: NA
v_gene: TRBV9
j_gene: TRBJ2-1
d_gene: NA

CDR3nt: TGTGCCAGCAGCTCCGTTCAGCGATCCTATGGCTACACCTTC
CDR3aa: CASSSVQRSYGYTF
abundance: NA
v_gene: TRBV7-8
j_gene: TRBJ1-2
d_gene: NA

CDR3nt: TGTGCCAGCAGCTTAGGCCTAGCGGGGGGTCGCCCTCAGTACTTC
CDR3aa: CASSLGLAGGRPQYF
abundance: NA
v_gene: TRBV7-2
j_gene: TRBJ2-5
d_gene: TRBD2

CDR3nt: TGTGCCAGCAGCTCTGGACAGGGGGCTTTCTTT
CDR3aa: CASSSGQGAFF
abundance: NA
v_gene: TRBV5-8
j_gene: TRBJ1-1
d_gene: TRBD1

CDR3nt: TGTGCCGTATCCCGCGGGGGGCCCACAGATACGCAGTATTTT
CDR3aa: CAVSRGGPTDTQYF
abundance: NA
v_gene: TRBV30
j_gene: TRBJ2-3
d_gene: TRBD2

CDR3nt: TGTGCCACCAGTGATCCCGGGGAGGGCACAGATACGCAGTATTTT
CDR3aa: CATSDPGEGTDTQYF
abundance: NA
v_gene: TRBV24-1
j_gene: TRBJ2-3
d_gene: NA

CDR3nt: TGTGCCAGCAGCGAATCCCAGGGGCGCACCGGGGAGCTGTTTTTT
CDR3aa: CASSESQGRTGELFF
abundance: NA
v_gene: TRBV5-4
j_gene: TRBJ2-2
d_gene: NA

CDR3nt: TGTGCCAGCAGTGAAAATTCGGCGAGGCAGTTCTCTGGAAACACCATATATTTT
CDR3aa: CASSENSARQFSGNTIYF
abundance: NA
v_gene: TRBV6-1
j_gene: TRBJ1-3
d_gene: NA

CDR3nt: TGTGCCAGCAGTGGCCCCGGGACAGGGGTATACAATGAGCAGTTCTTC
CDR3aa: CASSGPGTGVYNEQFF
abundance: NA
v_gene: TRBV2
j_gene: TRBJ2-1
d_gene: TRBD1

CDR3nt: TGTGCCAGCAGTCAGGACAGGGTGTATGGCTACACCTTC
CDR3aa: CASSQDRVYGYTF
abundance: NA
v_gene: TRBV3-1/TRBV3-2
j_gene: TRBJ1-2
d_gene: TRBD1

CDR3nt: TGTGCCAGTAGTATAGATCCGGGAGGGCTTGTGAATACTGAAGCTTTCTTT
CDR3aa: CASSIDPGGLVNTEAFF
abundance: NA
v_gene: TRBV19
j_gene: TRBJ1-1
d_gene: NA

CDR3nt: TGTGCCAGTAGTACGACAGGGGAGAGAGGGGCCAACGTCCTGACTTTC
CDR3aa: CASSTTGERGANVLTF
abundance: NA
v_gene: TRBV19
j_gene: TRBJ2-6
d_gene: TRBD1

CDR3nt: TGTGCCAGCAGCCCCACGGTGGGGGGGTGGGAGACCCAGTACTTC
CDR3aa: CASSPTVGGWETQYF
abundance: few
v_gene: TRBV7-2
j_gene: TRBJ2-5
d_gene: TRBD2

CDR3nt: TGTGCCAGCAGCTCCCGGGACAGCTACAATGAGCAGTTCTTC
CDR3aa: CASSSRDSYNEQFF
abundance: NA
v_gene: TRBV7-2
j_gene: TRBJ2-1
d_gene: TRBD1

CDR3nt: TGTGCCAGCAGCTCTCATCCGGGACAAGGAAACACCATATATTTT
CDR3aa: CASSSHPGQGNTIYF
abundance: NA
v_gene: TRBV11-1
j_gene: TRBJ1-3
d_gene: NA

CDR3nt: TGTGCCACCGGCAGGGCCCCCCGGGAGCTGTTTTTT
CDR3aa: CATGRAPRELFF
abundance: NA
v_gene: TRBV7-8
j_gene: TRBJ2-2
d_gene: NA

CDR3nt: TGTGCCAGTACCCCAACAGGGGCCTATGGCTACACCTTC
CDR3aa: CASTPTGAYGYTF
abundance: NA
v_gene: TRBV19
j_gene: TRBJ1-2
d_gene: TRBD1

CDR3nt: TGTGCCAGCAGTCTTAGGGGCGGCTATGGCTACACCTTC
CDR3aa: CASSLRGGYGYTF
abundance: once
v_gene: TRBV12-3/TRBV12-4
j_gene: TRBJ1-2
d_gene: NA

CDR3nt: TGTGCCAGCAGACGGCAGGGGAATAGCAATCAGCCCCAGCATTTT
CDR3aa: CASRRQGNSNQPQHF
abundance: NA
v_gene: TRBV6-5
j_gene: TRBJ1-5
d_gene: NA

CDR3nt: TGTGCTAGTGGTCCCTCACATACAGGGGGCTTTGGTTCACCCCTCCACTTT
CDR3aa: CASGPSHTGGFGSPLHF
abundance: NA
v_gene: TRBV12-5
j_gene: TRBJ1-6
d_gene: TRBD1

CDR3nt: TGTGCCGGCGACACTAGCGGGGGGGCAGATACGCAGTATTTT
CDR3aa: CAGDTSGGADTQYF
abundance: NA
v_gene: TRBV9
j_gene: TRBJ2-3
d_gene: TRBD2

CDR3nt: TGTGCCAGCAGTTACTCGCGGGGTAACACTGAAGCTTTCTTT
CDR3aa: CASSYSRGNTEAFF
abundance: NA
v_gene: TRBV6-5
j_gene: TRBJ1-1
d_gene: NA

CDR3nt: TGTGCCAGCAGCCGGAGACAGGGGGATAATTCACCCCTCCACTTT
CDR3aa: CASSRRQGDNSPLHF
abundance: once
v_gene: TRBV2
j_gene: TRBJ1-6
d_gene: TRBD1

CDR3nt: TGTGCCAGTAGTATAGATCGGGTATTAGGACAGGCGATTGGCTACACCTTC
CDR3aa: CASSIDRVLGQAIGYTF
abundance: NA
v_gene: TRBV19
j_gene: TRBJ1-2
d_gene: TRBD1

CDR3nt: TGCGCCAGCAGCCCCGGGACAGACGAGGGGTACAATGAGCAGTTCTTC
CDR3aa: CASSPGTDEGYNEQFF
abundance: few
v_gene: TRBV5-1
j_gene: TRBJ2-1
d_gene: TRBD1

CDR3nt: TGTGCCTCCCAAGCCGGGACAGGGAGGGGGTTGTTAGCGGCTTTCTTT
CDR3aa: CASQAGTGRGLLAAFF
abundance: NA
v_gene: TRBV19
j_gene: TRBJ1-1
d_gene: TRBD1

CDR3nt: TGTGCCAGCAGTCGGGTGGCTAGCGGGGCCACAGATACGCAGTATTTT
CDR3aa: CASSRVASGATDTQYF
abundance: NA
v_gene: TRBV4-2
j_gene: TRBJ2-3
d_gene: TRBD2

CDR3nt: TGTGCCAGCACGGAGGCACGCCAAGGAAACACCATATATTTT
CDR3aa: CASTEARQGNTIYF
abundance: NA
v_gene: TRBV7-9
j_gene: TRBJ1-3
d_gene: NA

CDR3nt: TGTGCCAGCAGCGTGGGTCTCGGACGTAGTACAGGGTATGAAAAACTGTTTTTT
CDR3aa: CASSVGLGRSTGYEKLFF
abundance: few
v_gene: TRBV9
j_gene: TRBJ1-4
d_gene: NA

CDR3nt: TGTGCCAGCAGCTATGACATTGGGAGGACCCAGTACTTC
CDR3aa: CASSYDIGRTQYF
abundance: NA
v_gene: TRBV7-2
j_gene: TRBJ2-5
d_gene: NA

CDR3nt: TGTGCCAGCAGTATGAGACCGGGGGAAAATCAGCCCCAGCATTTT
CDR3aa: CASSMRPGENQPQHF
abundance: NA
v_gene: TRBV27
j_gene: TRBJ1-5
d_gene: NA

CDR3nt: TGTGCCAGCAGTAGGACAGGGGGGAACACTGAAGCTTTCTTT
CDR3aa: CASSRTGGNTEAFF
abundance: few
v_gene: TRBV2
j_gene: TRBJ1-1
d_gene: TRBD1

CDR3nt: TGTGCCAGCAGTCTCCGACAGGCTCGCACAGATACGCAGTATTTT
CDR3aa: CASSLRQARTDTQYF
abundance: NA
v_gene: TRBV28
j_gene: TRBJ2-3
d_gene: NA

CDR3nt: TGTGCCAGTAGTCCGCCTACACTAGGGCTTACTGAAGCTTTCTTT
CDR3aa: CASSPPTLGLTEAFF
abundance: NA
v_gene: TRBV19
j_gene: TRBJ1-1
d_gene: NA

CDR3nt: TGTGCCAGCAGTTACTCTACAGGGTACACCGGGGAGCTGTTTTTT
CDR3aa: CASSYSTGYTGELFF
abundance: NA
v_gene: TRBV6-5
j_gene: TRBJ2-2
d_gene: NA

CDR3nt: TGTGCCAGCAGCCAAGCGGGGGAAGCTTTCTTT
CDR3aa: CASSQAGEAFF
abundance: NA
v_gene: TRBV3-1/TRBV3-2
j_gene: TRBJ1-1
d_gene: NA

CDR3nt: TGTGCCAGCAGCTCTGGACTTCGAATATCTGAAGCTTTCTTT
CDR3aa: CASSSGLRISEAFF
abundance: NA
v_gene: TRBV5-6
j_gene: TRBJ1-1
d_gene: NA

CDR3nt: TGTGCCAGTAGCCCCGGGACAGCATCTGGAAACACCATATATTTT
CDR3aa: CASSPGTASGNTIYF
abundance: NA
v_gene: TRBV19
j_gene: TRBJ1-3
d_gene: TRBD1

CDR3nt: TGCGCCAGCAGCTCCCGGGGCGGGGGACGGGACACCGGGGAGCTGTTTTTT
CDR3aa: CASSSRGGGRDTGELFF
abundance: NA
v_gene: TRBV4-3
j_gene: TRBJ2-2
d_gene: TRBD2

CDR3nt: TGTGCCAGCAGCGTACGCGGGGCTATTCACTTC
CDR3aa: CASSVRGAIHF
abundance: once
v_gene: TRBV5-6
j_gene: TRBJ2-7
d_gene: NA

CDR3nt: TGTGCCACCAGTGATTATAATACGCAGTATTTT
CDR3aa: CATSDYNTQYF
abundance: few
v_gene: TRBV24-1
j_gene: TRBJ2-3
d_gene: NA

CDR3nt: TGCGCCAGCAGCCCGGGACAGGTGGGGTATGGCTACACCTTC
CDR3aa: CASSPGQVGYGYTF
abundance: NA
v_gene: TRBV5-1
j_gene: TRBJ1-2
d_gene: TRBD1